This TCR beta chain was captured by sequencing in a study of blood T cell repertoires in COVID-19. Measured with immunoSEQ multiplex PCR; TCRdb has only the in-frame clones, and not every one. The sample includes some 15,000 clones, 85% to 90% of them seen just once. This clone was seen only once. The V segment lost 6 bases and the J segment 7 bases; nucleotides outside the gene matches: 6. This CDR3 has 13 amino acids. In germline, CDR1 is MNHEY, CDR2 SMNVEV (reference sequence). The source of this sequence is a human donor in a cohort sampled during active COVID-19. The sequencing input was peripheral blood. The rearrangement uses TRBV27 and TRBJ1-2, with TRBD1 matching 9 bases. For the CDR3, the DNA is TGTGCCAGCAGAACCGGGACAGGGTCTGGCTACACCTTC. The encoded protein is CASRTGTGSGYTF.